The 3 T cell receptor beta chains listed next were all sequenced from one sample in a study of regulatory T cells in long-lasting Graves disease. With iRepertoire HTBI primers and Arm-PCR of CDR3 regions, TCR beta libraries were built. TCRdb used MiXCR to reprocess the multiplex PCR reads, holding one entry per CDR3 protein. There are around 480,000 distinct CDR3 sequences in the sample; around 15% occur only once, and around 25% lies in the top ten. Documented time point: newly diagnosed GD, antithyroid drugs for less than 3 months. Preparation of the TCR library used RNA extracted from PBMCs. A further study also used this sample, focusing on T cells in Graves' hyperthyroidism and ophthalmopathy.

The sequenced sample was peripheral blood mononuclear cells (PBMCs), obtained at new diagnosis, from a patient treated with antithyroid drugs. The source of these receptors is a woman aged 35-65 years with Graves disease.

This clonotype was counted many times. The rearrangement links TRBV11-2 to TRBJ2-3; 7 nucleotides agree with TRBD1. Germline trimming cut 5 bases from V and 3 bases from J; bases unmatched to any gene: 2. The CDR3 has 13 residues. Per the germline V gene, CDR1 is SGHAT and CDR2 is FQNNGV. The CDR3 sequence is CASSRQGTDTQYF. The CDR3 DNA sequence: TGTGCCAGCAGCCGACAGGGAACAGATACGCAGTATTTT.

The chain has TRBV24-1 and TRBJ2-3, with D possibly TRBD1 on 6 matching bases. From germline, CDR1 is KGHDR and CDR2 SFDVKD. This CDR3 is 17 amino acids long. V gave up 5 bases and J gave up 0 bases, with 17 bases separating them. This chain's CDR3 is CATSGTYRDISTDTQYF. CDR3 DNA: TGTGCCACCAGTGGTACCTACCGGGACATAAGCACAGATACGCAGTATTTT.

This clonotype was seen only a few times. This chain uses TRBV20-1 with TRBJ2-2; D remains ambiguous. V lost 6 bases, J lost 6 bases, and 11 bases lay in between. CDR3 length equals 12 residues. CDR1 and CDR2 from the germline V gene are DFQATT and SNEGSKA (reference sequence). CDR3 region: CSALTDSGELFF. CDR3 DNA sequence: TGCAGTGCCCTCACAGATTCCGGGGAGCTGTTTTTT.